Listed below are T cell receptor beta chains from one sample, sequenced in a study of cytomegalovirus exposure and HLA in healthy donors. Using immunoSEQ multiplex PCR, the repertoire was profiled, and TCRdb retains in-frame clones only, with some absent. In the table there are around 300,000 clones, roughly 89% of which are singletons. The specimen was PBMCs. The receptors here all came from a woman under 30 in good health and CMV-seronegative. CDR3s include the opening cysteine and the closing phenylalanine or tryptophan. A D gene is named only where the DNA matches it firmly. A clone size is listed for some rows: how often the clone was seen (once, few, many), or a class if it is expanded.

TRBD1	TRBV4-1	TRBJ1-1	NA	CASSQTGGWVAFF	TGCGCCAGCAGCCAAACAGGGGGGTGGGTAGCTTTCTTT
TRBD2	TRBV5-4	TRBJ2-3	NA	CASSLARIGGGSIDTQYF	TGTGCCAGCAGCTTGGCAAGAATAGGCGGGGGGAGCATCGATACGCAGTATTTT
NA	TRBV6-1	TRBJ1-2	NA	CASSRMGPGTFGYTF	TGTGCCAGCAGCCGCATGGGTCCCGGGACATTTGGCTACACCTTC
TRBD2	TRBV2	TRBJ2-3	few	CASSVAGPLTDTQYF	TGTGCCAGCAGTGTAGCGGGCCCCCTCACAGATACGCAGTATTTT
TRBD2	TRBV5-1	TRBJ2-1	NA	CASSRGGDYNEQFF	TGCGCCAGCAGCCGGGGGGGGGACTACAATGAGCAGTTCTTC
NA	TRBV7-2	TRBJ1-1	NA	CASSLRTEAFF	TGTGCCAGCAGCCTCCGCACTGAAGCTTTCTTT
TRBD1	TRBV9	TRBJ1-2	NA	CASSSRQGDYGYTF	TGTGCCAGCAGCAGTCGACAGGGAGACTATGGCTACACCTTC
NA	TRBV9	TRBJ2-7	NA	CASSVASAGSYEQYF	TGTGCCAGCAGCGTAGCGTCTGCAGGTTCCTACGAGCAGTACTTC
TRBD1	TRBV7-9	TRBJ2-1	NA	CASSLLQGALGNEQFF	TGTGCCAGCAGCTTATTGCAGGGGGCGCTCGGCAATGAGCAGTTCTTC
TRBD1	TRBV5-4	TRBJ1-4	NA	CASSPGQDEKLFF	TGTGCCAGCAGCCCGGGACAGGACGAAAAACTGTTTTTT
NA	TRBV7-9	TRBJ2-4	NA	CSSSLVAQGNIQYF	TGTTCCAGCAGCTTAGTGGCTCAGGGAAACATTCAGTACTTC
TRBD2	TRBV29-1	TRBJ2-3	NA	CSVLGAGDTDTQYF	TGCAGCGTCTTGGGAGCGGGGGACACAGATACGCAGTATTTT
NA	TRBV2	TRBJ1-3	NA	CASRGPGRQDPSGNTIYF	TGTGCCAGCAGAGGTCCGGGGAGACAGGACCCCTCTGGAAACACCATATATTTT
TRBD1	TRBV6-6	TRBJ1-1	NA	CASRRTGGGWDTEAFF	TGTGCCAGCAGGCGGACAGGGGGCGGTTGGGACACTGAAGCTTTCTTT
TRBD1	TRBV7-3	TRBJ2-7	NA	CASSLGQGTAYEQYF	TGTGCCAGCAGCTTGGGACAGGGGACCGCCTACGAGCAGTACTTC
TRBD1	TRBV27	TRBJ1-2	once	CASSYGQAGGGGYTF	TGTGCCAGCAGCTACGGACAGGCAGGGGGTGGTGGCTACACCTTC
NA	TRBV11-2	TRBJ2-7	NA	CASSADTGSLYEQYF	TGTGCCAGCAGCGCAGACACAGGGTCCTTGTACGAGCAGTACTTC
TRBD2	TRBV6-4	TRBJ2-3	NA	CASSPLWTSDGTDTQYF	TGTGCCAGCAGTCCTCTCTGGACTAGCGATGGGACAGATACGCAGTATTTT
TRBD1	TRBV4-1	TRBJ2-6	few	CASSLPGTGAFSGANVLTF	TGCGCCAGCAGCCTACCCGGGACAGGGGCGTTTTCAGGGGCCAACGTCCTGACTTTC
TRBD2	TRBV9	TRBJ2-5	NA	CASSVSTSVQETQYF	TGTGCCAGCAGCGTATCAACTAGCGTCCAAGAGACCCAGTACTTC
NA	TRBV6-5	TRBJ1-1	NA	CASSYGQGAFF	TGTGCCAGCAGTTACGGGCAGGGAGCTTTCTTT
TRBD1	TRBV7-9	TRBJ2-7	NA	CASSSGGLSYEQYF	TGTGCCAGCAGCTCAGGGGGCTTGTCCTACGAGCAGTACTTC
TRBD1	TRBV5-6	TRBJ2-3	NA	CASSSDRGRTDTQYF	TGTGCCAGCAGCTCGGACAGGGGGCGGACAGATACGCAGTATTTT
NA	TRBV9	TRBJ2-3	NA	CASSVASPSTDTQYF	TGTGCCAGCAGCGTAGCCTCTCCTAGCACAGATACGCAGTATTTT
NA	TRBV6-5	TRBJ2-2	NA	CASSYFRENTGELFF	TGTGCCAGCAGTTACTTCCGGGAGAACACCGGGGAGCTGTTTTTT
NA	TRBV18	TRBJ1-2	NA	CASSLYEGFYGYTF	TGTGCCAGCTCCCTCTATGAGGGATTCTATGGCTACACCTTC
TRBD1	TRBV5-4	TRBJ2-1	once	CASSPWGQTYNEQFF	TGTGCCAGCAGCCCATGGGGACAGACCTACAATGAGCAGTTCTTC
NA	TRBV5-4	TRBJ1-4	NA	CASSFGVGLGEKLFF	TGTGCCAGCAGCTTCGGGGTTGGGCTTGGTGAAAAACTGTTTTTT
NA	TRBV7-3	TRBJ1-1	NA	CASSSPGEPNTEAFF	TGTGCCAGCAGCTCCCCAGGGGAACCAAACACTGAAGCTTTCTTT
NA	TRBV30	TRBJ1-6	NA	CASRDSYNSPLHF	TGTGCTTCCAGGGACTCCTATAATTCACCCCTCCACTTT
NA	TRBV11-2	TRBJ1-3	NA	CASSLAVDTIYF	TGTGCCAGCAGCCTTGCGGTTGACACCATATATTTT
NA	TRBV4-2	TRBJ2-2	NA	CASSQEATGELFF	TGTGCCAGCAGCCAAGAGGCCACCGGGGAGCTGTTTTTT
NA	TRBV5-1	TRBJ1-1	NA	CASSLYRMNTEAFF	TGCGCCAGCAGCTTGTACAGGATGAACACTGAAGCTTTCTTT
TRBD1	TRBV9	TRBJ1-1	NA	CASSVHAGGEAFF	TGTGCCAGCAGCGTGCACGCAGGGGGTGAAGCTTTCTTT
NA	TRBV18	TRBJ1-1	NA	CASSQIGGTEAFF	TGTGCCAGCTCTCAGATTGGGGGGACTGAAGCTTTCTTT
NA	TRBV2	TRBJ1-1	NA	CASRRFVVTGEMRAFF	TGTGCCAGTCGTCGATTCGTTGTCACAGGCGAAATGCGAGCTTTCTTT
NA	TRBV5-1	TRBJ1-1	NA	CASSLGALGVGTEAFF	TGCGCCAGCAGCTTGGGGGCCTTAGGGGTAGGAACTGAAGCTTTCTTT
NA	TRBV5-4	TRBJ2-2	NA	CASSLAGLNTGELFF	TGTGCCAGCAGTCTGGCGGGTCTGAACACCGGGGAGCTGTTTTTT
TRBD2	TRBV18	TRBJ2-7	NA	CASSPGSGASYEQYF	TGTGCCAGCTCACCGGGTAGCGGGGCCTCCTACGAGCAGTACTTC
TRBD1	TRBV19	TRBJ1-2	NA	CASSIDTKGTVYGYTF	TGTGCCAGTAGTATAGATACTAAAGGGACAGTCTATGGCTACACCTTC
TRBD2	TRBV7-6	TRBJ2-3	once	CASSLRAASGREQDTQYF	TGTGCCAGCAGCTTACGCGCGGCTAGCGGGCGGGAGCAAGATACGCAGTATTTT
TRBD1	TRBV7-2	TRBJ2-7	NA	CASSRGQTAYEQYF	TGTGCCAGCAGCAGGGGACAGACAGCCTACGAGCAGTACTTC
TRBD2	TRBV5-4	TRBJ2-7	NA	CASSLKVSGVNEQYF	TGTGCCAGCAGCTTGAAGGTTAGCGGGGTAAACGAGCAGTACTTC
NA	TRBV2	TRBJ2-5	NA	CASSESWGGETQYF	TGTGCCAGCAGTGAGAGCTGGGGCGGTGAGACCCAGTACTTC
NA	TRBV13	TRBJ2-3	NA	CASSPRVFRTDTQYF	TGTGCCAGCAGCCCCAGGGTGTTTAGAACAGATACGCAGTATTTT
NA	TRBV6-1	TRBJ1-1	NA	CASSPPGWPAFF	TGTGCCAGCAGTCCTCCCGGGTGGCCAGCTTTCTTT
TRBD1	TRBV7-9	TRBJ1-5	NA	CASSAWTGGNQPQHF	TGTGCCAGCAGCGCCTGGACAGGGGGAAATCAGCCCCAGCATTTT
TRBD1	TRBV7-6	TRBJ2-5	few	CASSPAGTGKYF	TGTGCCAGCAGTCCCGCCGGGACAGGAAAGTACTTC
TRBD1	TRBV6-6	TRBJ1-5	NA	CASSRTGVGNQPQHF	TGTGCCAGCAGTAGAACAGGGGTGGGGAATCAGCCCCAGCATTTT
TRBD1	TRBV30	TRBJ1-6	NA	CAWSVLSGTGNSPLHF	TGTGCCTGGAGTGTACTTAGCGGGACAGGGAATTCACCCCTCCACTTT